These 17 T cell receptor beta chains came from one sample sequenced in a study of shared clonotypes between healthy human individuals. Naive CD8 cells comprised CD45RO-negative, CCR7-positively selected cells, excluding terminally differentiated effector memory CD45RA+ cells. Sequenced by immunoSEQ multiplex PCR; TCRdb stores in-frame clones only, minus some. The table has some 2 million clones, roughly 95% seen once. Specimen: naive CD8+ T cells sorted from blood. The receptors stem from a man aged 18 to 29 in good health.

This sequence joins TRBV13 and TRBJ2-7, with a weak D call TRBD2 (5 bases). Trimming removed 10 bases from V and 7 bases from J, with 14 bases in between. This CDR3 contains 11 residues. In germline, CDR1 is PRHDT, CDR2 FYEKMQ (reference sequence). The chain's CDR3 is CATGEMGEQYF. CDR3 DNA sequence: TGTGCCACCGGGGAAATGGGTGAGCAGTACTTC.

The CDR3, as DNA: TGTGCCAGCAGCGACAACCCCATGACAGTTACCTACGAGCAGTACTTC. Translation gives CASSDNPMTVTYEQYF. V and J are TRBV9 and TRBJ2-7; D perhaps matches TRBD1 (5 bases). There are 16 residues in the CDR3. Germline CDR1 reads SGDLS; CDR2 reads YYNGEE. V shed 3 bases and J shed 2 bases, with 18 bases lying between them.

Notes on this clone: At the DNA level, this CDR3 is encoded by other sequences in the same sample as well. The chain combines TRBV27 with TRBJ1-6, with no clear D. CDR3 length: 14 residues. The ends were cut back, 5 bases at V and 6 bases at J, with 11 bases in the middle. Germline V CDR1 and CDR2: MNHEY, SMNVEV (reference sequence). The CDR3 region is CASSPTGSNSPLHF. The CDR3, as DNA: TGTGCCAGCAGTCCCACGGGCTCTAATTCACCCCTCCACTTT.

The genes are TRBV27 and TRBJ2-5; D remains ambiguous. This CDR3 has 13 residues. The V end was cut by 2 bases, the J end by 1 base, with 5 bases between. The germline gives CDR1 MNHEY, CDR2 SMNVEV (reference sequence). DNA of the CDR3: TGTGCCAGCAGTTTAAGGGTCCAAGAGACCCAGTACTTC. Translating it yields CASSLRVQETQYF.

CDR3: CASSSVGGLASGTQYF. The DNA of the CDR3 is TGTGCCAGCAGCTCCGTCGGTGGACTAGCGTCCGGAACGCAGTATTTT. The chain combines TRBV7-3 with TRBJ2-3, with 9 bases fitting TRBD2. CDR1 is SGHTA and CDR2 is FQGTGA in the germline V gene. The CDR3 runs 16 residues. The junction had 14 bases not matched to a gene; V was cut back by 4 bases and J by 9 bases.

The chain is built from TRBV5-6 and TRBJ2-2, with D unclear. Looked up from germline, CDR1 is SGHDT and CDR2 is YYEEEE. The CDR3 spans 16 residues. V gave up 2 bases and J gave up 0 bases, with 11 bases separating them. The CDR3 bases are TGTGCCAGCAGCTTCAACGGGTTCGCGAACACCGGGGAGCTGTTTTTT. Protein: CASSFNGFANTGELFF.

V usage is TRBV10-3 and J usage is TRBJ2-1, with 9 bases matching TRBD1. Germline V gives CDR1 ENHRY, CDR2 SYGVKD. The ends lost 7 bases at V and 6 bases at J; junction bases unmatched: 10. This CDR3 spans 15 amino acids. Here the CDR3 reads CAIKRTGDLPNEQFF. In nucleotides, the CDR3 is TGTGCCATCAAGAGGACAGGGGACCTCCCCAATGAGCAGTTCTTC.

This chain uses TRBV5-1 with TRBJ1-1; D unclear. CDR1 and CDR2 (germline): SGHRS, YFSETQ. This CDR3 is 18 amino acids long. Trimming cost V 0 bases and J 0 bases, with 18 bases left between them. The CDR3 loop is CASSLGGSSFGMNTEAFF. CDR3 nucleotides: TGCGCCAGCAGCTTGGGAGGTAGCAGCTTTGGGATGAACACTGAAGCTTTCTTT.

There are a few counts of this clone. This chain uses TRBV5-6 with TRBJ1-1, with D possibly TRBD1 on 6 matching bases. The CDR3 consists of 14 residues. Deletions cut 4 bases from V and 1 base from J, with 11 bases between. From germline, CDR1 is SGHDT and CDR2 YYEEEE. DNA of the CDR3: TGTGCCAGCAGCACGGGGGGGCGGAACACTGAAGCTTTCTTT. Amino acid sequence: CASSTGGRNTEAFF.

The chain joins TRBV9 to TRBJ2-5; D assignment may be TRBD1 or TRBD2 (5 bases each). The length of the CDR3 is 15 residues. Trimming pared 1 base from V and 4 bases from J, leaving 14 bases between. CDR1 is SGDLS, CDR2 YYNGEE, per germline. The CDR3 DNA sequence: TGTGCCAGCAGCGTAATCGGGGCCGGTGGAGAGACCCAGTACTTC. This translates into CASSVIGAGGETQYF.

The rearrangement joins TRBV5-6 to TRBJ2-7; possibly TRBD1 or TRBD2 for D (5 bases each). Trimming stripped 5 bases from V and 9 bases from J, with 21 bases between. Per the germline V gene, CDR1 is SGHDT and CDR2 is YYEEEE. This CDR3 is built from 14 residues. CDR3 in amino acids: CASSPGVNLGVQYF. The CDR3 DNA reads TGTGCCAGCAGTCCCGGTGTAAACCTGGGGGTGCAGTACTTC.

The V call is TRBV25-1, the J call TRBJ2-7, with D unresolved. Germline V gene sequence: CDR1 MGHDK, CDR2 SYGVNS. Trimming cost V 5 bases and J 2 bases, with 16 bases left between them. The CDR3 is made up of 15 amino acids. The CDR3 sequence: CASSTTTTYPYEQYF. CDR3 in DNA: TGTGCCAGCAGTACGACAACTACTTATCCCTACGAGCAGTACTTC.

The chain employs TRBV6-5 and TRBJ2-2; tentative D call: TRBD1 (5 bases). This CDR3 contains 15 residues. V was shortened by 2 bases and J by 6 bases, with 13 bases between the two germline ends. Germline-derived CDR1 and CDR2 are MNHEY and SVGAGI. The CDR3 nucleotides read TGTGCCAGCAGTTACCATAGTCAGGGCGCCGGGGAGCTGTTTTTT. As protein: CASSYHSQGAGELFF.

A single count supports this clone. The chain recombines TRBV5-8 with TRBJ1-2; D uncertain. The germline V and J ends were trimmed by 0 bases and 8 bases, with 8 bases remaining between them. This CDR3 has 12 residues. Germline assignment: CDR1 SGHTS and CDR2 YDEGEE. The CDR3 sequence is CASSLGTSGYTF. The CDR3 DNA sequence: TGTGCCAGCAGCTTGGGAACTAGCGGCTACACCTTC. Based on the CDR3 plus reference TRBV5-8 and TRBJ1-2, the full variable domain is EAGVTQSPTHLIKTRGQQATLRCSPISGHTSVYWYQQALGLGLQFLLWYDEGEERNRGNFPPRFSGRQFPNYSSELNVNALELEDSALYLCASSLGTSGYTFGSGTRLTVV.

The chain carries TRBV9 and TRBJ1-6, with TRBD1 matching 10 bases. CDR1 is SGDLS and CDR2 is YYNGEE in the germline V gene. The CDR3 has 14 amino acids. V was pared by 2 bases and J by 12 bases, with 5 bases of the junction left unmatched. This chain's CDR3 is CASSVLTGGGPLHF. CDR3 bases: TGTGCCAGCAGCGTTCTGACAGGGGGCGGACCCCTCCACTTT.

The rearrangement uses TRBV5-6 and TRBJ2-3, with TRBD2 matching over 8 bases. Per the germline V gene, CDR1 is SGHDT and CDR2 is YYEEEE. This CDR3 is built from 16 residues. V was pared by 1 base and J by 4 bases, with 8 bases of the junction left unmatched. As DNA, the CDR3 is TGTGCCAGCAGCTTGTATCCGGGAGGGCCCGCAGATACGCAGTATTTT. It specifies CASSLYPGGPADTQYF. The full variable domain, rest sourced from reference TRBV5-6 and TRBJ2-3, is DAGVTQSPTHLIKTRGQQVTLRCSPKSGHDTVSWYQQALGQGPQFIFQYYEEEERQRGNFPDRFSGHQFPNYSSELNVNALLLGDSALYLCASSLYPGGPADTQYFGPGTRLTVL.

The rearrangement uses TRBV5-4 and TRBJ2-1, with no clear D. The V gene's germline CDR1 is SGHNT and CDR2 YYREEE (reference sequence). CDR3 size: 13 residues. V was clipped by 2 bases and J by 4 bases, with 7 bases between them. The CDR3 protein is CASSFPQYNEQFF. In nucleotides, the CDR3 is TGTGCCAGCAGCTTTCCGCAGTACAATGAGCAGTTCTTC.